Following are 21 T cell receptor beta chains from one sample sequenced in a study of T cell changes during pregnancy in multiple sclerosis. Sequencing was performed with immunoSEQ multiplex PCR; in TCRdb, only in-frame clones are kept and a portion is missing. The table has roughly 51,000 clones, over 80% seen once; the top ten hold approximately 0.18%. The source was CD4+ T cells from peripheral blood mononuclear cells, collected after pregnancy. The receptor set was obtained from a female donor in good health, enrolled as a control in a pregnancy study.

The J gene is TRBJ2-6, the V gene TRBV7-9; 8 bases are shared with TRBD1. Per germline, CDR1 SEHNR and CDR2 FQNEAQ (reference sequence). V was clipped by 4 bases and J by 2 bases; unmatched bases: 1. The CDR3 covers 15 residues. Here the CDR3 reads CASSWTGPGANVLTF. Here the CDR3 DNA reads TGTGCCAGCAGCTGGACAGGGCCTGGGGCCAACGTCCTGACTTTC. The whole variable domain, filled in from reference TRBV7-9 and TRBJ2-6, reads DTGVSQNPRHKITKRGQNVTFRCDPISEHNRLYWYRQTLGQGPEFLTYFQNEAQLEKSRLLSDRFSAERPKGSFSTLEIQRTEQGDSAMYLCASSWTGPGANVLTFGAGSRLTVL.

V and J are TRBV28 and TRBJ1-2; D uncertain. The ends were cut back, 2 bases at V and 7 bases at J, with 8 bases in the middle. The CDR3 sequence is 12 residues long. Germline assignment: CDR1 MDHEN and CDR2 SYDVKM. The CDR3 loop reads CASSLKEVGYTF. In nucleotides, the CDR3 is TGTGCCAGCAGTTTAAAGGAGGTTGGCTACACCTTC.

Here the CDR3 reads CASSLGLAVNEQFF. CDR3 DNA: TGTGCCAGCAGCTTGGGACTAGCTGTCAATGAGCAGTTCTTC. This chain links TRBV5-8 with TRBJ2-1; TRBD2 aligns across 7 bases. The CDR3 runs to 14 residues. Germline loops: CDR1 SGHTS, CDR2 YDEGEE. With V trimmed by 0 bases and J by 6 bases, 3 bases remained unmatched.

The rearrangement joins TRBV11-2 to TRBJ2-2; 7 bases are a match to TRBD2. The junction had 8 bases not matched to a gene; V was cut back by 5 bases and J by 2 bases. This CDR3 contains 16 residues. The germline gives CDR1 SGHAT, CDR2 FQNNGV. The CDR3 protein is CASSVPTGLNTGELFF. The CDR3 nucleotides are TGTGCCAGCAGCGTACCCACGGGACTAAACACCGGGGAGCTGTTTTTT.

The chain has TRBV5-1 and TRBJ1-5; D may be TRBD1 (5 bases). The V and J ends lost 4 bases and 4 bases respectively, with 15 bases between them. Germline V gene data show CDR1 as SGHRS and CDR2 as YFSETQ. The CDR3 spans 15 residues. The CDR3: CASSQAGLRNQPQHF. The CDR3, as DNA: TGCGCCAGCAGCCAAGCAGGGTTGAGGAATCAGCCCCAGCATTTT. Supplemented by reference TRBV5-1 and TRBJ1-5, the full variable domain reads KAGVTQTPRYLIKTRGQQVTLSCSPISGHRSVSWYQQTPGQGLQFLFEYFSETQRNKGNFPGRFSGRQFSNSRSEMNVSTLELGDSALYLCASSQAGLRNQPQHFGDGTRLSIL.

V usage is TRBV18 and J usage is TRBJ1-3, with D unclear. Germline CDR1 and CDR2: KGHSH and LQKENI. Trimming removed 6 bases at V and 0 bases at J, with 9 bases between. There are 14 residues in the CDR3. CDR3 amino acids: CASSPPDSGNTIYF. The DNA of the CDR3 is TGTGCCAGCTCCCCCCCAGACTCTGGAAACACCATATATTTT.

CDR3 in amino acids: CASSLRSSGANVLTF. The CDR3 nucleotides read TGTGCCAGCAGCCTTAGGAGCTCTGGGGCCAACGTCCTGACTTTC. V is TRBV7-2 and J is TRBJ2-6; no clear D. V shed 5 bases and J shed 0 bases, with 8 bases lying between them. The CDR3 totals 15 residues. CDR1 SGHTA and CDR2 FQGNSA come from the germline V gene.

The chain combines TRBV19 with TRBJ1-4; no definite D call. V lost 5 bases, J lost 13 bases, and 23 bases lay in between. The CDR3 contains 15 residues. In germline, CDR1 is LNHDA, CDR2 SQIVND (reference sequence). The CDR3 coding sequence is TGTGCCAGTAGTGCCCTAAAGTCGGACGGGAAAAGACTGTTTTTT. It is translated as CASSALKSDGKRLFF. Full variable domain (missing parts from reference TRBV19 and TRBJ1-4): DGGITQSPKYLFRKEGQNVTLSCEQNLNHDAMYWYRQDPGQGLRLIYYSQIVNDFQKGDIAEGYSVSREKKESFPLTVTSAQKNPTAFYLCASSALKSDGKRLFFGSGTQLSVL.

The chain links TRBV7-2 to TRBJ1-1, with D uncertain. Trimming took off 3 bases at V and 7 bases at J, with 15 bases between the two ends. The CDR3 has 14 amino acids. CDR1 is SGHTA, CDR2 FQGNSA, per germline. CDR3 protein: CASSLGNPGDEAFF. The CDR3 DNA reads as TGTGCCAGCAGCTTGGGGAATCCGGGAGATGAAGCTTTCTTT.

The CDR3 is CASSRPIRSGTGELFF. DNA of the CDR3: TGTGCCAGCAGCCGCCCAATCCGCTCGGGGACCGGGGAGCTGTTTTTT. The V call is TRBV5-4, the J call TRBJ2-2; D is perhaps TRBD2 (5 bases). CDR1 SGHNT and CDR2 YYREEE come from the germline V gene (reference sequence). The CDR3 has 16 amino acids. Trimming left V 4 bases short and J 5 bases short, with 18 bases between.

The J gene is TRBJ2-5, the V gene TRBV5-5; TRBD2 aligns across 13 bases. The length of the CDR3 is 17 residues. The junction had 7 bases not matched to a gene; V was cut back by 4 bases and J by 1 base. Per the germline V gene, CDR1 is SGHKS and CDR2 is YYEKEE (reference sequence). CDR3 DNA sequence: TGTGCCAGCAGCCTGAGACTAGCGGGGGGTCTCCAAGAGACCCAGTACTTC. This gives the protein CASSLRLAGGLQETQYF.

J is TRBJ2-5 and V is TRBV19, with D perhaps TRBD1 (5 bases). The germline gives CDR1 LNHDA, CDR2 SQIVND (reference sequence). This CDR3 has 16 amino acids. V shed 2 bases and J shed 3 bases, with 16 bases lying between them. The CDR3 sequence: CASSISLRAPKETQYF. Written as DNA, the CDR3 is TGTGCCAGTAGTATATCCCTCAGGGCCCCTAAAGAGACCCAGTACTTC. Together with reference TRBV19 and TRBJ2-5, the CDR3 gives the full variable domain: DGGITQSPKYLFRKEGQNVTLSCEQNLNHDAMYWYRQDPGQGLRLIYYSQIVNDFQKGDIAEGYSVSREKKESFPLTVTSAQKNPTAFYLCASSISLRAPKETQYFGPGTRLLVL.

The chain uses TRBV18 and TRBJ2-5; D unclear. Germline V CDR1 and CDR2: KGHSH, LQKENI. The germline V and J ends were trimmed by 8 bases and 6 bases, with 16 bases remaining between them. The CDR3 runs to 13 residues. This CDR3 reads CASTESREKTQYF. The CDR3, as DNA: TGTGCCAGCACAGAGAGTAGAGAGAAGACCCAGTACTTC.

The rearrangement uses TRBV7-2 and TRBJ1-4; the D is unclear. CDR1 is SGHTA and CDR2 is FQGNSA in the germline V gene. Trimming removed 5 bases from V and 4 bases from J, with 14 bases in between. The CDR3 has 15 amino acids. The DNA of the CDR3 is TGTGCCAGCAGCAAACCTAGGAAGTATAATGAAAAACTGTTTTTT. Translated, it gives CASSKPRKYNEKLFF.

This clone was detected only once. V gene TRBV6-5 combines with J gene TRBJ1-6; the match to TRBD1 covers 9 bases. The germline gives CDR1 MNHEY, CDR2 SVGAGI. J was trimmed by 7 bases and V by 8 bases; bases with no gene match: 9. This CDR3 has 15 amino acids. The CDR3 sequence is CASASGQGWNSPLHF. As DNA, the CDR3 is TGTGCCAGCGCCTCGGGACAGGGATGGAATTCACCCCTCCACTTT.

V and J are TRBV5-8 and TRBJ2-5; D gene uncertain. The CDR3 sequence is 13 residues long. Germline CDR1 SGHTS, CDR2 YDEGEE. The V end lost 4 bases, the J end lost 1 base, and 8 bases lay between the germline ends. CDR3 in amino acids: CASSRQSQETQYF. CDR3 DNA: TGTGCCAGCAGCCGACAATCCCAAGAGACCCAGTACTTC.

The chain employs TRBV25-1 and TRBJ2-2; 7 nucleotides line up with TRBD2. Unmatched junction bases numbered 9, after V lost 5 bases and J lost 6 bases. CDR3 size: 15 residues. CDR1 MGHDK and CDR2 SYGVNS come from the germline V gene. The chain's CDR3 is CASSIGASGAGELFF. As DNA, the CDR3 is TGTGCCAGCAGTATTGGCGCTAGCGGAGCCGGGGAGCTGTTTTTT.

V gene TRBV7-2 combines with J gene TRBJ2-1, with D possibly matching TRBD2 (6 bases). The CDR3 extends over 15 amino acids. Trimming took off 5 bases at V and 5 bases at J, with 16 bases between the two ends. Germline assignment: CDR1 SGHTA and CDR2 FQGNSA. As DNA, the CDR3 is TGTGCCAGCAGCCCCACTAGCTCTTCCCACAATGAGCAGTTCTTC. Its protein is CASSPTSSSHNEQFF.

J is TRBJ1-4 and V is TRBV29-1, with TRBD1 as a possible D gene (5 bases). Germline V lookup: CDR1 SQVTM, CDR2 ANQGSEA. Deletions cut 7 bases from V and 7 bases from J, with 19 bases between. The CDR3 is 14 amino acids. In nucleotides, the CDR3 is TGCAGCGCCCCCCTCGGGGGTGATTCTGAAAAACTGTTTTTT. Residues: CSAPLGGDSEKLFF.

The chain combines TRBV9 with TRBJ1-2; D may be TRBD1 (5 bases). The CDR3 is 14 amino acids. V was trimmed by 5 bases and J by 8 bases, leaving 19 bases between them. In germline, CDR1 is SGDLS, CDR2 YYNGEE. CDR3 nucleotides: TGTGCCAGCAGGTGGGACCGAGTGGGGGGAGGCTACACCTTC. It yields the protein CASRWDRVGGGYTF.

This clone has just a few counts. This CDR3 reads CSAITGNGAFF. DNA for the CDR3: TGCAGTGCTATTACGGGTAATGGAGCTTTCTTT. The chain uses TRBV20-1 and TRBJ1-1; no definite D call. Trimming removed 4 bases at V and 10 bases at J, with 13 bases between. The CDR3 spans 11 residues. Germline assignment: CDR1 DFQATT and CDR2 SNEGSKA (reference sequence).